This entry concerns a single T cell receptor beta chain. A few counts support this clone. Its antigen is still unknown. Base qualities are not at hand, and no much larger clone is one base apart. At the junction V is shortened by 4 bases and J by 2 bases; bases outside the gene matches: 5. There are 15 amino acids in the CDR3, from cysteine to phenylalanine inclusive. Just the 45-base CDR3 DNA is kept, in frame starting at base 1. The germline V gene (reference sequence) sets CDR1 to SGHNT and CDR2 to YYREEE. This entry comes from a study of cytomegalovirus exposure and HLA in healthy donors (dated by TCRdb to about 2017). For the study in its entirety: An earlier analysis of a few hundred of the donors reported 276 Gb of sequence data and 95 million to 140 million unique TCR beta sequences obtained from around 190 million T cells. An earlier analysis of around 640 of the donors used high-throughput TCR beta sequencing to judge whether each TCR beta V gene segment behaved as functional or pseudogenic. All discovery cohort repertoires had been generated using a single sequencing platform. The study was designed to test whether signatures of past pathogen exposure could be identified by cataloging public T cell receptors. Alongside the repertoire data, information on donor age, sex, ethnicity and CMV serostatus was compiled. The T cell repertoires of several hundred subjects were profiled by immunosequencing and related to cytomegalovirus serostatus. A later genetic analysis used genome-wide SNP genotypes for about three fifths of the 666 donors, treating that subset as a discovery cohort. High-throughput TCR immunosequencing, statistical association of individual TCRs with disease status, and machine learning were combined to predict cytomegalovirus infection status. Approximately 300 gigabases of sequencing data and 78 million or so unique TCR sequences were included in an early release covering several hundred HLA-typed donors. Besides the first cohort of roughly 700 subjects, a separate validation cohort made up of over 100 different subjects was used. A later analysis re-examined previously published TCR beta repertoires from more than 550 donors and added high-resolution HLA genotyping to investigate patterns of TCR occurrence. Roughly five DR-DQ haplotypes were handled as single units for association and clustering, since linkage in the cohort was strong. Typing coverage varied by locus: roughly 629-630 donors for A, B, C, DRB1 and DQB1; roughly 500 for DQA1; more than 600 for DPA1; under 490 for DPB1. Class I and class II HLA loci were covered by the typing at four-digit resolution. Of the roughly 420 genotyped donors, 81% were placed in the genetic ancestry cluster associated with self-reported Caucasian donors. On average, around 240,000 unique TCR beta nucleotide sequences were sequenced per donor among 398 genotyped donors of the cohort, with roughly 19% of those sequences being non-productive. The later analysis used no new phenotypic data to find candidate immune exposures, relying instead on TCR beta sequences and their occurrence across donors. Study-wide conclusions, independent of this receptor: HLA typing was unavailable for some donors at each locus, so association tests used only the typed subset. In the study, around 160 TCR beta chains were listed as associated with cytomegalovirus. A few of the identified cytomegalovirus-associated TCR beta chains were confirmed in vitro to be specific for cytomegalovirus antigens. At a false discovery rate of 0.05, a later analysis linked 16,000 or so TCR beta sequences to specific HLA alleles. Compared with the approximately 710-donor mean, donors in an Asian-associated ancestry cluster had fewer N-insertions in productive TCRs, according to a later genetic analysis. A further reported finding was that TCR beta sequences accurately predicted the HLA-A and HLA-B alleles for most subjects in the first cohort. Broadly in line with IMGT annotations, most TCR beta V segments showed up in productive rearrangements about 87% or about 30% of the time in an earlier analysis of 450 to 600 of the donors. Assigning TCR associations to individual alleles was difficult when HLA alleles, especially DR and DQ, strongly co-occurred. In a later analysis, HLA-associated TCR beta chains showed more clonal expansion and lower generation probabilities than non-associated chains that were equally common. The authors suggested that the approach could potentially be extended to other disease states and immunological phenotypes. A cluster of highly shared sequence variants was judged likely to represent a technical artifact of the sequencing pipeline. Because counts were too low, 15 to 20 rarely observed V segments, including chromosome 9 orphons, were excluded from the earlier analysis of under 650 of the donors. Some IMGT-functional V segments, including TRBV6-2 and TRBV6-3, could not be distinguished by the 87-base-pair reads and were therefore excluded. Across donors, most TCR sequences were observed very rarely, whereas some public TCRs were present in many individuals. Several of the top co-occurrence clusters appeared to be linked to parvovirus B19, influenza, CMV and Epstein-Barr virus, according to a later analysis. V-gene and J-gene trimming of TCR beta chains was associated with a missense DCLRE1C variant in a later genetic analysis, and the association was replicated in an independent cohort. Linkage disequilibrium might explain the correlated functional status among segregating V segments, but an unknown experimental factor could not be excluded. Only TCR beta chains were sequenced in this cohort, and the absence of alpha or paired-chain data limited detectable features. Presence/absence analyses assumed roughly uniform sequencing depth across donors, an assumption that may not hold. In a later analysis, most CMV-associated TCR beta chains were found to appear HLA-restricted, with HLA associations seemingly driven largely by CMV exposure. CMV serostatus was the only immune exposure information available for the cohort. Cytomegalovirus status was reported to be diagnosed by the classifier with high specificity and sensitivity in both the original and validation cohorts. A later analysis found that TCR association rates varied across HLA loci, with DRB1 alleles showing the most associated TCRs and HLA-C alleles the fewest.

The cohort consisted of 600 to 700 healthy bone marrow donors. All cohort members were sampled while nominally healthy, although unrecorded immune exposures were likely present. The donor tested CMV seronegative and was one of the 352 seronegative cohort members. Each donor provided a peripheral blood sample, and peripheral blood mononuclear cells were used for TCR beta sequencing. Genomic DNA was extracted from the blood cell samples with the Qiagen DNeasy Blood Extraction Kit. The library was generated by the immunoSEQ multiplex PCR assay. The multiplex PCR relied on a mix of 60 forward primers for TCR Vbeta segments and 13 reverse primers for TCR Jbeta segments. A multiplex PCR assay on genomic DNA amplified the CDR3 region of rearranged TCR beta genes. Amplified TCR beta libraries were sequenced as 87-base-pair reads on the Illumina HiSeq System. In the authors' own workflow: Across the roughly 670 repertoires, a later analysis counted 75 million to 90 million unique TCR beta chains, roughly 11 million of which were shared by at least two donors. Raw reads were error-corrected and collapsed into unique sequences by a nearest-neighbor algorithm in which closely related sequences were merged to remove PCR and sequencing errors. To assign V, D and J gene segments, CDR3 sequences were aligned to IMGT reference sequences. For a sequence to be retained, at least a six-nucleotide match to both a V gene segment and a J gene segment was required. A rearrangement was called productive if the CDR3 had no stop codons and remained in frame with V and J, and every other rearrangement was called non-productive. Following IMGT convention, CDR3 was defined as the stretch from the second conserved V-encoded cysteine up to the conserved J-encoded phenylalanine. In an earlier analysis of around 600 of the donors, sequences lacking an unambiguous match to a single V gene segment were excluded. In an earlier analysis of some 590 of the donors, V segments were called functional above 56.7% productive rearrangements and were called segregating when the between-donor standard deviation exceeded 5%. A statistical classification framework was built for diagnosing cytomegalovirus status from the catalog of TCR beta chain sequences. In a later analysis, V and J genes were assigned by comparing TCR nucleotide sequences against IMGT/GENE-DB human TR gene sequences. In a later analysis, CDR3 sequences and most-parsimonious VDJ recombination scenarios were assigned using the TCRdist pipeline. In a later analysis, every TCR beta chain was defined by the combination of its CDR3 amino acid sequence and its V-gene family, and reads without a unique V-gene family were dropped. As a way to deal with suspected cross-contamination and a sequencing artifact, a later analysis dropped 592 nucleotide sequences that were highly shared and had low generation probability. For each public chain, a later analysis derived a clonal expansion index from normalized ranks of inferred template counts within each repertoire. In a later analysis, generation probabilities were computed with a VDJ recombination model fitted to out-of-frame rearrangements, and the resulting probabilities were checked against IGoR. A later analysis scored TCR-TCR, TCR-HLA and TCR-CMV co-occurrence with hypergeometric tests, applying a repertoire-size bias correction to TCR pairs. A later analysis estimated false discovery rates by permuting HLA or CMV assignments 20 times. In a later analysis, co-occurring TCRs were grouped with DBSCAN, and TCRdist sequence similarity was added when clustering was performed within HLA-allele-positive subsets. Co-occurrence clustering excluded repertoires with fewer than 30,000 or more than 120,000 public chains, plus five with anomalous nucleotide sharing. This is the immuneACCESS table as TCRdb keeps it, with only in-frame sequences that have V and J called. A part of the clones is gone; compared with another copy, unresolved V genes explain less than half, and the rest is unexplained. That table supplies the V and J calls and clone size; D and trimming were determined from the DNA. This sample lists roughly 100,000 clones; about four fifths were detected once. Around 2.1% of the sample is taken by the ten largest.

This TCR was recovered from a young man in good health and CMV-seronegative. Recombination linked TRBV5-4 to TRBJ2-7; a stretch of 11 junction bases matches TRBD2. The sample comprised PBMCs. The CDR3 reads as follows: CASSVVLAGAYEQYF. The DNA sequence is given as TGTGCCAGCAGCGTTGTACTAGCGGGAGCCTACGAGCAGTACTTC.